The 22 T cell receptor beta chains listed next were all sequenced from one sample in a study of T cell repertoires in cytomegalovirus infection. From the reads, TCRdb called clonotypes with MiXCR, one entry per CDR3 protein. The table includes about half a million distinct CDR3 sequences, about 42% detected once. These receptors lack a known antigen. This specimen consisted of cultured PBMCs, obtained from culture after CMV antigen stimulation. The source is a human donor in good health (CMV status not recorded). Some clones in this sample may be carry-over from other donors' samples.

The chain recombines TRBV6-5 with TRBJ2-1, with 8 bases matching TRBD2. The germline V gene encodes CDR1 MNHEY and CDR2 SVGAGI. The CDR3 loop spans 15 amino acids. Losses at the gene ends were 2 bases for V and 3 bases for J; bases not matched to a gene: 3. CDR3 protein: CASSYAGGRYNEQFF. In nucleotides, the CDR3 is TGTGCCAGCAGTTACGCGGGGGGCCGCTACAATGAGCAGTTCTTC.

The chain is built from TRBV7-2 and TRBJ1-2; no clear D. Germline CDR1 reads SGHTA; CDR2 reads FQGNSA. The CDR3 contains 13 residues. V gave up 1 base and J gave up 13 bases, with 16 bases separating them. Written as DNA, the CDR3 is TGTGCCAGCAGCTTAGAAGTCAGGCTGGCGGGCACCTTC. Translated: CASSLEVRLAGTF.

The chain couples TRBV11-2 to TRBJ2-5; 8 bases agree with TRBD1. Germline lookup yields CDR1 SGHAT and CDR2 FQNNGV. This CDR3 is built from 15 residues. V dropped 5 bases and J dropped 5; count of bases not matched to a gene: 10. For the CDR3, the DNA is TGTGCCAGCAGCAATGGGGCAGGGGGCCAGGAGACCCAGTACTTC. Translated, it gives CASSNGAGGQETQYF.

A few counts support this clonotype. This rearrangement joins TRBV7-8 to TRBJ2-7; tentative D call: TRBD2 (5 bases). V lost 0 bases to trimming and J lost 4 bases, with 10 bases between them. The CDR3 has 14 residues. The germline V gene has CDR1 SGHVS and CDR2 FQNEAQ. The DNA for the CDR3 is TGTGCCAGCAGCTTAGCAGGGAGAGTTTACGAGCAGTACTTC. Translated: CASSLAGRVYEQYF.

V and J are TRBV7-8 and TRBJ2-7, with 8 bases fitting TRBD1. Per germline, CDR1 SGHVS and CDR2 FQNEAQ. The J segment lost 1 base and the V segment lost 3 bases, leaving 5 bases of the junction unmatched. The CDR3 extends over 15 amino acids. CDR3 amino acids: CASSFRQGISYEQYF. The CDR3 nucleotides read TGTGCCAGCAGCTTCAGACAGGGGATATCCTACGAGCAGTACTTC. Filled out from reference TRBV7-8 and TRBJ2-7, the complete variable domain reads GAGVSQSPRYKVAKRGQDVALRCDPISGHVSLFWYQQALGQGPEFLTYFQNEAQLDKSGLPSDRFFAERPEGSVSTLKIQRTQQEDSAVYLCASSFRQGISYEQYFGPGTRLTVT.

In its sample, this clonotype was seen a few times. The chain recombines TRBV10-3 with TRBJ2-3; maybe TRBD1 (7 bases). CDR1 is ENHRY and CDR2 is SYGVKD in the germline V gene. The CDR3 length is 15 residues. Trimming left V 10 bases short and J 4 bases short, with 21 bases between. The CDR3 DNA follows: TGTGCCACCCAACCAGGGGGGCCGGAGTCAGATACGCAGTATTTT. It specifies CATQPGGPESDTQYF.

The DNA of the CDR3 is TGTGCCAGCAGCATAATACAGGGACCCGGGGAGCTGTTTTTT. Translation: CASSIIQGPGELFF. The chain combines TRBV7-6 with TRBJ2-2; D is possibly TRBD1 (6 bases). V lost 5 bases and J 6 bases, leaving 13 bases between the germline ends. Germline assignment: CDR1 SGHVS and CDR2 FNYEAQ. The CDR3 totals 14 residues.

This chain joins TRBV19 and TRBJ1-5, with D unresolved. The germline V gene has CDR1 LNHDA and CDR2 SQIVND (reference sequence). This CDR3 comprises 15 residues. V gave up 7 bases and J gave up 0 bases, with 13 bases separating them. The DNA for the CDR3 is TGTGCCAGTACCGCGTCTGCGGATAGCAATCAGCCCCAGCATTTT. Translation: CASTASADSNQPQHF.

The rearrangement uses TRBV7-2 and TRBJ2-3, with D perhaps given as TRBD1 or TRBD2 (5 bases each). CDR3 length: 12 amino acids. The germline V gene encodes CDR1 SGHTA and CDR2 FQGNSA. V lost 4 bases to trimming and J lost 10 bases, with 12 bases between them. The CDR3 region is CASSSRDGPQYF. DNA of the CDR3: TGTGCCAGCAGCTCGAGGGACGGACCGCAGTATTTT.

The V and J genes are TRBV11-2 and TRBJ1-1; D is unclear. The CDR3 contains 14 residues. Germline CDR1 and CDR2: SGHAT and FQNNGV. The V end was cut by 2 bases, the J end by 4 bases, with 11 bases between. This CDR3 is CASSLNSWGTEAFF. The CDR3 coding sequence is TGTGCCAGCAGCTTAAATTCGTGGGGCACTGAAGCTTTCTTT.

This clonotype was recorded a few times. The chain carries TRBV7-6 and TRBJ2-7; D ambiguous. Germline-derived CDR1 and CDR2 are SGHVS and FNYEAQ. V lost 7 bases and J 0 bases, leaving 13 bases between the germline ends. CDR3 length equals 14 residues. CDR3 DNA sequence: TGTGCCAGCACCCCCTCAATGAGCTCCTACGAGCAGTACTTC. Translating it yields CASTPSMSSYEQYF.

CDR3: CASHFGTEAFF. The CDR3 DNA is TGTGCCAGTCATTTTGGGACTGAAGCTTTCTTT. The rearrangement links TRBV7-2 to TRBJ1-1; D gene unclear. CDR1 and CDR2 from the germline V gene are SGHTA and FQGNSA. Trimming shortened V by 9 bases and J by 5 bases, and 10 bases separated the two germline ends. The CDR3 length is 11 residues.

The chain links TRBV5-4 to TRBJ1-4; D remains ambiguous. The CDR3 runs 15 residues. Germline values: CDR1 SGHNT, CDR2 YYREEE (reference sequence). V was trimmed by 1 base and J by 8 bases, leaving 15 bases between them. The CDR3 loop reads CASSLNSPFSEKLFF. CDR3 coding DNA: TGTGCCAGCAGCTTGAACAGCCCCTTTTCGGAAAAACTGTTTTTT.

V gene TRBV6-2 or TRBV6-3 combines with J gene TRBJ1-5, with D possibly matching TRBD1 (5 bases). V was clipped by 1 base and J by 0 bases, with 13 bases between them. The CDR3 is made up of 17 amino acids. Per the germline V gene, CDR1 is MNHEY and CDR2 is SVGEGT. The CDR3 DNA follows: TGTGCCAGCAGTTACTTAATGGGACGGAATAGCAATCAGCCCCAGCATTTT. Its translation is CASSYLMGRNSNQPQHF.

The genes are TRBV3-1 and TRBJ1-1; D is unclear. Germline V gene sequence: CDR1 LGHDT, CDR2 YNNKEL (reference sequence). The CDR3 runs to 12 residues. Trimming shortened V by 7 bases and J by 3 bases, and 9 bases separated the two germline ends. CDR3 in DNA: TGTGCCAGCAAAGGCATTTACACTGAAGCTTTCTTT. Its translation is CASKGIYTEAFF.

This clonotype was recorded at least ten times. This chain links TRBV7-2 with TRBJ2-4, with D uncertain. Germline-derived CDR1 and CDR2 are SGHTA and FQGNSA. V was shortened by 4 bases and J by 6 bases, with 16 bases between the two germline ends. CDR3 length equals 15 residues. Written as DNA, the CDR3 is TGTGCCAGCAGCTCGGGTCGGCTAGGTACAAACATTCAGTACTTC. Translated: CASSSGRLGTNIQYF.

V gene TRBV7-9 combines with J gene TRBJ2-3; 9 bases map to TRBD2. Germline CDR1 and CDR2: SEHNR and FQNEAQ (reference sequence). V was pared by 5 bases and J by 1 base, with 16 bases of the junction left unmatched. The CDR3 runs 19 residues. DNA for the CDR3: TGTGCCAGCAGCCGAGTAACGAGCGGGGGGTTGCCTGGCACAGATACGCAGTATTTT. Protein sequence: CASSRVTSGGLPGTDTQYF.

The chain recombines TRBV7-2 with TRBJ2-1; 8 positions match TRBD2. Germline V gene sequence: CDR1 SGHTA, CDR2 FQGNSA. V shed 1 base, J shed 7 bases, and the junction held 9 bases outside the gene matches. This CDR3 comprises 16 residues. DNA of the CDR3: TGTGCCAGCAGCTTAGTGGGACTAGAACCCCAAAATGAGCAGTTCTTC. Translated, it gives CASSLVGLEPQNEQFF. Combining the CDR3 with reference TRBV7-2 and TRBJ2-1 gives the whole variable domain GAGVSQSPSNKVTEKGKDVELRCDPISGHTALYWYRQSLGQGLEFLIYFQGNSAPDKSGLPSDRFSAERTGGSVSTLTIQRTQQEDSAVYLCASSLVGLEPQNEQFFGPGTRLTVL.

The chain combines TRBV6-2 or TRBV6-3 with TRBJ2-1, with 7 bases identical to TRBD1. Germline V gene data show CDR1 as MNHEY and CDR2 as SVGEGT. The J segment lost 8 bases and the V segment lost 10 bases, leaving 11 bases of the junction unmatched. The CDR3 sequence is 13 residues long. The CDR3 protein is CATLRQGFDEQFF. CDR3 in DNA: TGTGCCACCCTTAGACAGGGATTCGATGAGCAGTTCTTC.

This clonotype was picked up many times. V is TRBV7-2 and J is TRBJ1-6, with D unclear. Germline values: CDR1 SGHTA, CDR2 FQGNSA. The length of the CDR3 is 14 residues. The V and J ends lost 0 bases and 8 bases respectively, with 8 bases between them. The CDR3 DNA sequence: TGTGCCAGCAGCTTAGCAGGGTCGTATTCACCCCTCCACTTT. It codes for CASSLAGSYSPLHF.

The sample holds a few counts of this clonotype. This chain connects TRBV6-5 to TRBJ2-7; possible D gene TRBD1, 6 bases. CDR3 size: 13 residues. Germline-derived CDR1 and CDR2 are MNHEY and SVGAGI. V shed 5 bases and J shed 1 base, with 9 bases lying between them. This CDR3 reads CASSKQGSYEQYF. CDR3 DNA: TGTGCCAGCAGTAAACAGGGTTCCTACGAGCAGTACTTC.

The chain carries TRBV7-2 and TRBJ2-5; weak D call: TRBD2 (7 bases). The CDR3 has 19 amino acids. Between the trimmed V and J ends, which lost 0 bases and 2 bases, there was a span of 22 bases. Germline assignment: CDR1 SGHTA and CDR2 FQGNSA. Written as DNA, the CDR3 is TGTGCCAGCAGCTTAGCCCTCAGGTGGGCTAGGGGGGGTCAAGAGACCCAGTACTTC. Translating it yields CASSLALRWARGGQETQYF.